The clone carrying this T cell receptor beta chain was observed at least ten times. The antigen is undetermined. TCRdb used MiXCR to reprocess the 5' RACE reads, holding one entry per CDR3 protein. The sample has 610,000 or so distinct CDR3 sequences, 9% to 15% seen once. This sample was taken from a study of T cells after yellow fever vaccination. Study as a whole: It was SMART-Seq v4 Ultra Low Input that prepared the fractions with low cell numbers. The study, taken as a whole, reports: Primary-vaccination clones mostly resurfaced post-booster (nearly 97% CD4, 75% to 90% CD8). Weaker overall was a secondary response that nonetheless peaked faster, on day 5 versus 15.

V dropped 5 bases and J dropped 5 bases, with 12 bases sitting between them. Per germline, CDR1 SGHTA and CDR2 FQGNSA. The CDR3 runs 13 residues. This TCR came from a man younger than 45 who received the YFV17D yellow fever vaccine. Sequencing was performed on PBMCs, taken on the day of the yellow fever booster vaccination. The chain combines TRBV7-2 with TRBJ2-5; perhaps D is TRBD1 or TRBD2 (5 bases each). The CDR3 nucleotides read TGTGCCAGCAGCCCTGGGGGTCGGGAGACCCAGTACTTC. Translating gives CASSPGGRETQYF.